Sequencing of this T cell receptor beta chain was carried out in a study of neurological immune-mediated disorders. Study-level information: Multiple sclerosis patients numbered some 34, with roughly 30 relapsing-remitting and 3 secondary progressive.

TCRdb re-derived calls from the 5' RACE reads in MiXCR, one entry per CDR3 protein. The table lists approximately 89,000 distinct CDR3 sequences, around 4% of them singletons, with about 5.7% in the top ten. There are a few counts of this clonotype. Time point indicated: longitudinal time-point 3. Deletions cut 1 base from V and 0 bases from J, with 9 bases between. The CDR3 is 15 amino acids. Germline V lookup: CDR1 LGHDT, CDR2 YNNKEL (reference sequence). The chain links TRBV3-1 to TRBJ1-1; D remains unclear. This clonotype originated in a woman aged 55-70 years with multiple sclerosis. Sequenced input: PBMCs. The DNA for the CDR3 is TGTGCCAGCAGCCAAGTGAGGCGGGTGAACACTGAAGCTTTCTTT. Translated, it gives CASSQVRRVNTEAFF.